The entry below describes one T cell receptor beta chain. The data are from a study of blood T cell repertoires in COVID-19. Participant reports of clinical history set cohort assignment. Assay: immunoSEQ multiplex PCR; the TCRdb copy retains only in-frame clones and omits some. The table has approximately 270,000 clones, around 90% seen once. Per the germline V gene, CDR1 is MNHEY and CDR2 is SVGEGT. The CDR3 spans 17 residues. V lost 5 bases to trimming and J lost 4 bases, with 24 bases between them. The chain combines TRBV6-2 or TRBV6-3 with TRBJ2-7, with TRBD2 as a possible D gene (5 bases). The material sequenced was PBMCs or T cells enriched from blood (not recorded which). The source is a human donor in a cohort exposed to, infected with or recovered from COVID-19 (not recorded which). The donor label of this sample is uncertain. DNA for the CDR3: TGTGCCAGCAGTCTACTACCCCTGGGAGATTCCCTGTACGAGCAGTACTTC. Residues: CASSLLPLGDSLYEQYF.